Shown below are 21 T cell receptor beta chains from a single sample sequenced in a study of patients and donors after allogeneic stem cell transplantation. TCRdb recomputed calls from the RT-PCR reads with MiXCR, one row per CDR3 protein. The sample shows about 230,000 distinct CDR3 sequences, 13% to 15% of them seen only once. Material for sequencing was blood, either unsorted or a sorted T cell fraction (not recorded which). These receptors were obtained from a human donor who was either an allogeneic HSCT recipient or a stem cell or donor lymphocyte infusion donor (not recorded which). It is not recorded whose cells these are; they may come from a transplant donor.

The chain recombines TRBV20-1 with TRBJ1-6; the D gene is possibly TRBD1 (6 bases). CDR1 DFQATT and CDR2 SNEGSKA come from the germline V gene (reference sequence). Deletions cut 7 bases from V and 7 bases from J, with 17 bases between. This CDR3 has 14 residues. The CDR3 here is CSGAGVGGNSPLHF. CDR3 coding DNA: TGCAGTGGGGCAGGGGTGGGGGGAAATTCACCCCTCCACTTT.

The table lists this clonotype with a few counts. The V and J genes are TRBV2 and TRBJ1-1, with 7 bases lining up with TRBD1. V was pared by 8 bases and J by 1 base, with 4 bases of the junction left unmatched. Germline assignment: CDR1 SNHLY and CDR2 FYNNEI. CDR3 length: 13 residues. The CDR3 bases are TGTGCCAGCGGCGGACAGGAGAACACTGAAGCTTTCTTT. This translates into CASGGQENTEAFF.

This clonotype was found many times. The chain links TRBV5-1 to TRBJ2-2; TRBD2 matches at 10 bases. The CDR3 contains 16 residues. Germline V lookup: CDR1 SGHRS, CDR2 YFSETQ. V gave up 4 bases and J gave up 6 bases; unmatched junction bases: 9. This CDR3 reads CASSQERGGLPGELFF. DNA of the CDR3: TGCGCCAGCAGCCAAGAGCGGGGGGGCTTGCCCGGGGAGCTGTTTTTT.

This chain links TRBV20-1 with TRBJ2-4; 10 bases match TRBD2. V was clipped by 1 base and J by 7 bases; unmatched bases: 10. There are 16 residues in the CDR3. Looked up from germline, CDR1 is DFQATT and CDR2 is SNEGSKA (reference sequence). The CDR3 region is CSARVSAGGRENIQYF. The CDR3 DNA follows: TGCAGTGCTAGAGTATCAGCGGGAGGGCGAGAGAACATTCAGTACTTC.

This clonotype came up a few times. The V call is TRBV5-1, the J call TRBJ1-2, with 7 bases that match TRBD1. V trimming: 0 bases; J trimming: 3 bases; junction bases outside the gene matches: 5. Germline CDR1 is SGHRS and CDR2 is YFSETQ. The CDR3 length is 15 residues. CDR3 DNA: TGCGCCAGCAGCTTGGGGAACAGGGGAGACTATGGCTACACCTTC. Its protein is CASSLGNRGDYGYTF.

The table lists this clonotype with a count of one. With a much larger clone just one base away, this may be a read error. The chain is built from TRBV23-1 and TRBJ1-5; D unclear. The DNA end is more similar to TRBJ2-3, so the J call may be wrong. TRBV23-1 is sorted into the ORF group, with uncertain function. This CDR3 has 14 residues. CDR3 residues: CASSQVCMYQPQYF. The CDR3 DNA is TGCGCCAGCAGTCAAGTTTGCATGTATCAGCCCCAGTATTTT.

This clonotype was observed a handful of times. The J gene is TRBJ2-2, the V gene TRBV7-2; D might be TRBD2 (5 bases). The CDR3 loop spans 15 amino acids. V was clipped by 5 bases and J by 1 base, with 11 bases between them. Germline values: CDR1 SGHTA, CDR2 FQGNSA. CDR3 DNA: TGTGCCAGCAGCACCCACAGCGGGAACACCGGGGAGCTGTTTTTT. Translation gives CASSTHSGNTGELFF. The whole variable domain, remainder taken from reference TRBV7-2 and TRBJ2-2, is GAGVSQSPSNKVTEKGKDVELRCDPISGHTALYWYRQSLGQGLEFLIYFQGNSAPDKSGLPSDRFSAERTGGSVSTLTIQRTQQEDSAVYLCASSTHSGNTGELFFGEGSRLTVL.

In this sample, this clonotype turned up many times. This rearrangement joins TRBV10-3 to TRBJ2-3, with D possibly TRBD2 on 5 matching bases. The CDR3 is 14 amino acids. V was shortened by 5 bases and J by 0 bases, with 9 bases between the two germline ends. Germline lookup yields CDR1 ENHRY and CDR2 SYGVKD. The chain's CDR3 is CAISSGVSTDTQYF. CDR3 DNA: TGTGCCATCAGTAGCGGCGTGAGCACAGATACGCAGTATTTT.

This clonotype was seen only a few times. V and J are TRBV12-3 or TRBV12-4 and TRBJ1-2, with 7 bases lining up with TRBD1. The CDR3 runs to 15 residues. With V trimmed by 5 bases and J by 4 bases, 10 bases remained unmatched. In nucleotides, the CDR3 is TGTGCCAGCAGTCGGTCCGGGACAGAATCCTATGGCTACACCTTC. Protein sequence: CASSRSGTESYGYTF.

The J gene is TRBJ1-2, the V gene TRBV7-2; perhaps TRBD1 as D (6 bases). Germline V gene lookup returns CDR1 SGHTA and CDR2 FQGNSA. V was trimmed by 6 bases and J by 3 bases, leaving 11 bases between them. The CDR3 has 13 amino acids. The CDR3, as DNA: TGTGCCAGCAGTCAAACAGGGTACTATGGCTACACCTTC. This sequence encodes CASSQTGYYGYTF.

The CDR3 sequence: CASSVGSGGFDEQYF. DNA for the CDR3: TGTGCCAGCAGCGTAGGTAGCGGGGGTTTCGACGAGCAGTACTTC. This chain connects TRBV9 to TRBJ2-7, with 9 bases lining up with TRBD2. This CDR3 has 15 amino acids. In germline, CDR1 is SGDLS, CDR2 YYNGEE. V lost 0 bases to trimming and J lost 5 bases; unmatched junction nucleotides: 6.

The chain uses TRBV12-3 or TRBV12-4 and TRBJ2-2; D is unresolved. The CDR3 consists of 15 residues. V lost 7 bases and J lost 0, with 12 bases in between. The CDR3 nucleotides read TGTGCCAGCACCCGTGGACGATCGAACACCGGGGAGCTGTTTTTT. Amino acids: CASTRGRSNTGELFF.

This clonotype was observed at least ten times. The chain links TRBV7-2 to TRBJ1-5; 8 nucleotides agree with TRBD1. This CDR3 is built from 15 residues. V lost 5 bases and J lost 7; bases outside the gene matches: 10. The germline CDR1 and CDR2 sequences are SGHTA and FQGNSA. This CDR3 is CASSLRTGIGQPQHF. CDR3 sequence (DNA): TGTGCCAGCAGCCTTCGGACAGGGATTGGGCAGCCCCAGCATTTT.

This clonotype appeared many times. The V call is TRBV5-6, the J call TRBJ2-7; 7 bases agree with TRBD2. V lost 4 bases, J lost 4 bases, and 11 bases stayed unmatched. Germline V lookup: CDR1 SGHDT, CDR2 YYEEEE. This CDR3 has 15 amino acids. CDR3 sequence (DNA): TGTGCCAGCAGCCAAGAACCGGGACTAACATACGAGCAGTACTTC. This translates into CASSQEPGLTYEQYF. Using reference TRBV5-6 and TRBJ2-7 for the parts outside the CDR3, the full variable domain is DAGVTQSPTHLIKTRGQQVTLRCSPKSGHDTVSWYQQALGQGPQFIFQYYEEEERQRGNFPDRFSGHQFPNYSSELNVNALLLGDSALYLCASSQEPGLTYEQYFGPGTRLTVT.

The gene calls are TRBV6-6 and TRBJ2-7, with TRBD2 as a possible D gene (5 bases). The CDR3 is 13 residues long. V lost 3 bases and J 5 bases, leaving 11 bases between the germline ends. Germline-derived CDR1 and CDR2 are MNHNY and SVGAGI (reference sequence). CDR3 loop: CASSYREYDEQYF. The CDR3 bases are TGTGCCAGCAGTTATAGGGAGTACGACGAGCAGTACTTC.

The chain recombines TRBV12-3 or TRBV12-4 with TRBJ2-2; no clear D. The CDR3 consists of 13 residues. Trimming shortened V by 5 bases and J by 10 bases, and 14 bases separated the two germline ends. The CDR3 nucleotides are TGTGCCAGCAGTAAACCAACAGAACTGGAGCTGTTTTTT. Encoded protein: CASSKPTELELFF.

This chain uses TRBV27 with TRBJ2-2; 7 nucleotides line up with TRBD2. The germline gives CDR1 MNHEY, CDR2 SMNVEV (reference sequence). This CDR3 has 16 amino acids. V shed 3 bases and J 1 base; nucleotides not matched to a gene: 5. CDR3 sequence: CASSFRPGGNTGELFF. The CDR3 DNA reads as TGTGCCAGCAGTTTTCGGCCGGGGGGGAACACCGGGGAGCTGTTTTTT.

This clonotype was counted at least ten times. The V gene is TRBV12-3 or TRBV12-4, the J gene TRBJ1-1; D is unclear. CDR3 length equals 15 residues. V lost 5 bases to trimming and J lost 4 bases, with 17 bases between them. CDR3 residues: CASSTEGLGLTEAFF. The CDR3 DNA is TGTGCCAGCAGTACCGAAGGCCTAGGACTCACTGAAGCTTTCTTT.

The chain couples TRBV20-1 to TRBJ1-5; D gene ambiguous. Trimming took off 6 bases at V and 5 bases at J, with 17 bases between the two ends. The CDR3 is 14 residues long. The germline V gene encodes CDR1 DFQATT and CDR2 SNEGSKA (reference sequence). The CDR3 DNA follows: TGCAGTGCCTCCGAGGACCCCCGGGATCAGCCCCAGCATTTT. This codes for CSASEDPRDQPQHF.

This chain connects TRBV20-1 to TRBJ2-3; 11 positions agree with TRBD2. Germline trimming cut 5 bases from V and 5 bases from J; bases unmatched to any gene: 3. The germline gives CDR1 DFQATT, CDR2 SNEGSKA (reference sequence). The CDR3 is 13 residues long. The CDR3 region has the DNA TGCAGTGCTCCAGGGACTAGCGGAGATACGCAGTATTTT. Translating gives CSAPGTSGDTQYF.

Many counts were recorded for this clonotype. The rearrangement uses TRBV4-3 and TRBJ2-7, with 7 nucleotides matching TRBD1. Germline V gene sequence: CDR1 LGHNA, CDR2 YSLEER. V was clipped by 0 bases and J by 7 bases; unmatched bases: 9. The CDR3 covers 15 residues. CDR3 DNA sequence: TGCGCCAGCAGCCAAGATTCGTCAGGGGGACGGGAGCAGTACTTC. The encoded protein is CASSQDSSGGREQYF.